This T cell receptor (beta chain) was documented in a study of T cells expressing NK-cell markers. On the study more broadly: Sorted CD3+CD56+NKG2C+, CD3+CD56+NKG2C- and CD3+CD56-NKG2C+ T cells provided the TCR beta repertoires. HCMV seropositivity marked seven of the eight sequenced donors; one was seronegative.

CDR3 size: 16 residues. Germline loops: CDR1 SGHAT, CDR2 FQNNGV. In the case of this clonotype: As yet, its antigen is unknown.

Study outcomes and limitations: Each of 5 to 7 donors carried dominant NKG2C+ clonotypes accounting for about 1.0-7.0% of CD8+ T cells.

As the method of synthesis, 5'RACE template switching with UMIs yielded TCR beta cDNA. TCRdb reanalyzed the 5' RACE reads, giving one entry per CDR3 protein sequence and no DNA. Across a few hundred thousand distinct CDR3 sequences, the top ten clones capture 4% to 6.5% of the sample. The V gene is TRBV11-2, the J gene TRBJ1-1. The sequence derives from a man aged 18-75 years in good health. The sample was blood T cells: a sorted CD56 or NKG2C T cell subset, CD4+ or CD8+ T cells, or bulk PBMC T cells (not recorded which). The CDR3 spells CASSLRIRGKTTEAFF.